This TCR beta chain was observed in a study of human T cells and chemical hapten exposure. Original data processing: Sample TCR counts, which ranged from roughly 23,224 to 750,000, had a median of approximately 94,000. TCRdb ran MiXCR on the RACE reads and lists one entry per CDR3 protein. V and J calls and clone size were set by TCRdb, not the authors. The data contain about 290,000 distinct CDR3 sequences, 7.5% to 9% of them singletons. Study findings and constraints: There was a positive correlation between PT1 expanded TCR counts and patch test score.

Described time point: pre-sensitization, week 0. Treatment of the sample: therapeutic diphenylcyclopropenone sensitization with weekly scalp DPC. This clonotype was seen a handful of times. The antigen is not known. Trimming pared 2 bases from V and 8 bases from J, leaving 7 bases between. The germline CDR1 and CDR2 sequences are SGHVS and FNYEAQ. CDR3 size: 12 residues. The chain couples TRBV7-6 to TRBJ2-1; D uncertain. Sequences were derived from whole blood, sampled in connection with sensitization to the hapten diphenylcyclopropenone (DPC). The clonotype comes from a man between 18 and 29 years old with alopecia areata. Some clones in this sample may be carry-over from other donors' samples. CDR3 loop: CASSLWSDEQFF. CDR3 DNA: TGTGCCAGCAGCTTATGGTCGGATGAGCAGTTCTTC. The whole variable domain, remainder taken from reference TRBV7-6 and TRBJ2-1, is GAGVSQSPRYKVTKRGQDVALRCDPISGHVSLYWYRQALGQGPEFLTYFNYEAQQDKSGLPNDRFSAERPEGSISTLTIQRTEQRDSAMYRCASSLWSDEQFFGPGTRLTVL.